A selection of T cell receptor beta chains follows, all from one sample in a study of cytomegalovirus exposure and HLA in healthy donors. Here immunoSEQ multiplex PCR was the method, and the copy in TCRdb shows in-frame clones only, minus some. The sample has 150,000 to 200,000 clones, about 76% seen once. Sequencing was carried out using PBMCs. The origin of the receptors is a male donor in good health and CMV-seropositive. The CDR3 runs from the conserved cysteine through the conserved F or W. The D gene is left open where the match is weak. Rows may omit the clone size; those that give it use once, few, many or a size class.

d_call	v_call	j_call	clone_size	cdr3_nt	cdr3_aa
-	TRBV5-4	TRBJ2-3	-	TGTGCCAGCAGCTTTTGGGGGGGCCAGACAGATACGCAGTATTTT	CASSFWGGQTDTQYF
TRBD1	TRBV6-5	TRBJ1-2	-	TGTGCCAGCAGGGCACGGGACAGGGGCGGCGGCTACACCTTC	CASRARDRGGGYTF
-	TRBV7-8	TRBJ1-5	-	TGTGCCAGCAGCTTAGCGGCCGGGGGCAATCAGCCCCAGCATTTT	CASSLAAGGNQPQHF
TRBD1	TRBV7-9	TRBJ2-7	-	TGTGCCAGCAGCTTAGGACAGGGTTTCTACGAGCAGTACTTC	CASSLGQGFYEQYF
-	TRBV5-1	TRBJ2-3	-	TGCGCCAGCAGTTTGTTCTTAGCGGATACGCAGTATTTT	CASSLFLADTQYF
TRBD2	TRBV19	TRBJ2-7	-	TGTGCCACCTCAGGGAGGGTCTCCTACGAGCAGTACTTC	CATSGRVSYEQYF
TRBD2	TRBV5-1	TRBJ2-1	-	TGCGCCAGCAGCTTGGGACTAGCAGGGCGCTACAATGAGCAGTTCTTC	CASSLGLAGRYNEQFF
TRBD1	TRBV19	TRBJ1-5	-	TGTGCCAGTCGACTGACAGGGGACTATCAGCCCCAGCATTTT	CASRLTGDYQPQHF
-	TRBV7-3	TRBJ1-3	few	TGTGCCAGCAGCTTAATGAATGCAGGGCTGGGTCGAGGCTCTGGAAACACCATATATTTT	CASSLMNAGLGRGSGNTIYF
TRBD1	TRBV2	TRBJ1-2	-	TGTGCCAGCACCCGGACAGGGGGCTATGGCTACACCTTC	CASTRTGGYGYTF
-	TRBV9	TRBJ2-2	-	TGTGCCAGCAGCGTAGATACGACTGGGATAGACAGGAACACCGGGGAGCTGTTTTTT	CASSVDTTGIDRNTGELFF